This TCR beta chain was identified during a study of graft-versus-host responses after intestinal transplantation. At the level of the study: Grafts were multivisceral, liver-intestinal, or isolated intestinal. Each recipient received anti-thymocyte globulin induction, then tacrolimus and steroids for approximately 3 years.

The CDR3 consists of 15 residues. The trim removed 0 bases at V and 4 bases at J, leaving 2 bases unmatched. The germline V gene has CDR1 SGHRS and CDR2 YFSETQ. To note about this clone: Antigen unknown.

Study-level results: There were GvH clones found in recipient marrow, and some of them appeared first in ileum or blood.

Profiled with immunoSEQ multiplex PCR; TCRdb holds only in-frame clones, not every one. The sample records 40,000 or so clones, nearly 95% being singletons. The sequences come from unstimulated CD8+ T cells sorted from spleen or lymph node cells, collected before transplant. V is TRBV5-1 and J is TRBJ2-3; TRBD2 agrees at 10 bases. This TCR was sampled from a human donor who was the organ donor for an intestinal transplant. The CDR3 DNA follows: TGCGCCAGCAGCTTGGGGACTAGCGGTGCAGATACGCAGTATTTT. Its protein is CASSLGTSGADTQYF. Together with reference TRBV5-1 and TRBJ2-3, the CDR3 gives the full variable domain: KAGVTQTPRYLIKTRGQQVTLSCSPISGHRSVSWYQQTPGQGLQFLFEYFSETQRNKGNFPGRFSGRQFSNSRSEMNVSTLELGDSALYLCASSLGTSGADTQYFGPGTRLTVL.